What follows are 10 T cell receptor beta chains derived from one specimen sequenced in a study of shared clonotypes between healthy human individuals (dated by TCRdb to the early 2020s). Libraries were prepared through the immunoSEQ multiplex PCR assay. TCRdb's version of the immuneACCESS table is confined to in-frame rearrangements and falls short of the full clone set. An unresolved V gene accounts for under half of the shortfall where checked; the remainder is of unknown origin. A total of around 720,000 clones appear in this sample, more than 70% of them only once. Around 2% of the sample comes from the top ten. Source material: memory CD4+ T cells sorted from blood. The meaning of the sample's cell subset or site label: CD45RA-negative fraction. The receptor source for this set is a woman younger than 45 in good health.

In the case of this clone: A read error may produce the germline difference seen at one junction end. This sequence joins TRBV18 and TRBJ2-4, with unresolved D. This CDR3 is built from 14 residues. The germline V gene has CDR1 KGHSH and CDR2 LQKENI. CDR3 loop: CASSPPSTKTIQYF. CDR3 nucleotides: TGTGCCAGCTCACCACCATCGACCAAAACCATTCAGTACTTC. Combining the CDR3 with reference TRBV18 and TRBJ2-4 gives the whole variable domain NAGVMQNPRHLVRRRGQEARLRCSPMKGHSHVYWYRQLPEEGLKFMVYLQKENIIDESGMPKERFSAEFPKEGPSILRIQQVVRGDSAAYFCASSPPSTKTIQYFGAGTRLSVL.

This chain links TRBV29-1 with TRBJ2-5; D tentatively fits TRBD1 or TRBD2 (5 bases each). The CDR3 contains 12 residues. CDR1 and CDR2 from the germline V gene are SQVTM and ANQGSEA. Trimming left V 4 bases short and J 4 bases short, with 10 bases between. Here the CDR3 DNA reads TGCAGCGTTGTAGATGGGGGAGAGACCCAGTACTTC. Protein product: CSVVDGGETQYF.

In this sample, this clone turned up many times. V usage is TRBV4-2 and J usage is TRBJ2-2, with 9 positions matching TRBD2. This CDR3 region has 18 residues. After removal of 1 base from V and 7 bases from J, the junction contained 13 bases not matched to a gene. Germline V lookup: CDR1 LGHNA, CDR2 YNFKEQ. CDR3 region: CASSQGRGGRARNGELFF. CDR3 bases: TGTGCCAGCAGCCAAGGACGTGGCGGGAGGGCCAGGAACGGGGAGCTGTTTTTT.

This chain connects TRBV5-4 to TRBJ1-4, with no clear D. V was trimmed by 5 bases and J by 3 bases, leaving 8 bases between them. The V gene's germline CDR1 is SGHNT and CDR2 YYREEE (reference sequence). This CDR3 is built from 13 residues. The CDR3 DNA is TGTGCCAGCAGTTCGGAGTCTAATGAAAAACTGTTTTTT. Its translation: CASSSESNEKLFF.

The chain has TRBV18 and TRBJ1-2; D possibly corresponds to TRBD1 (5 bases). This CDR3 spans 13 amino acids. The germline V gene has CDR1 KGHSH and CDR2 LQKENI. Trimming took off 3 bases at V and 3 bases at J, with 8 bases between the two ends. CDR3 in amino acids: CASSPGEYYGYTF. Written as DNA, the CDR3 is TGTGCCAGCTCACCGGGGGAGTACTATGGCTACACCTTC.

The chain carries TRBV5-4 and TRBJ2-2, with unresolved D. Germline V gene data show CDR1 as SGHNT and CDR2 as YYREEE (reference sequence). V lost 4 bases to trimming and J lost 6 bases, with 13 bases between them. CDR3 size: 14 residues. The CDR3 region is CASSLIGAPGELFF. The CDR3 bases are TGTGCCAGCAGCCTTATAGGTGCCCCCGGGGAGCTGTTTTTT.

The chain joins TRBV5-1 to TRBJ2-3; 8 bases are shared with TRBD1. Trimming took 4 bases from V and 7 from J; bases not matched to a gene: 11. The CDR3 totals 15 residues. Germline V gene sequence: CDR1 SGHRS, CDR2 YFSETQ. This chain's CDR3 is CASSPLDRAGYTQYF. CDR3 in DNA: TGCGCCAGCAGCCCCCTGGACAGGGCGGGTTATACGCAGTATTTT.

This chain uses TRBV30 with TRBJ1-4; the D is unclear. V dropped 2 bases and J dropped 4 bases, with 5 bases sitting between them. CDR1 GTSNPN and CDR2 SVGIG come from the germline V gene (reference sequence). This CDR3 contains 12 residues. CDR3 protein: CAWSRYNEKLFF. The CDR3 DNA is TGTGCCTGGAGTCGTTATAATGAAAAACTGTTTTTT.

The gene calls are TRBV28 and TRBJ2-3, with D unclear. Trimming took off 3 bases at V and 2 bases at J, with 3 bases between the two ends. This CDR3 region has 12 residues. Germline V lookup: CDR1 MDHEN, CDR2 SYDVKM. The CDR3 DNA reads as TGTGCCAGCAGTTTTAACACAGATACGCAGTATTTT. Translating gives CASSFNTDTQYF. Supplemented by reference TRBV28 and TRBJ2-3, the full variable domain reads DVKVTQSSRYLVKRTGEKVFLECVQDMDHENMFWYRQDPGLGLRLIYFSYDVKMKEKGDIPEGYSVSREKKERFSLILESASTNQTSMYLCASSFNTDTQYFGPGTRLTVL.

This chain links TRBV6-1 with TRBJ1-2, with 8 bases aligning to TRBD1. The germline CDR1 and CDR2 sequences are MNHNS and SASEGT. Trimming took 7 bases from V and 4 from J; bases not matched to a gene: 5. This CDR3 is built from 13 residues. In DNA form, the CDR3 reads TGTGCCAGCACCAGGGGGCCTGCCTATGGCTACACCTTC. Residues: CASTRGPAYGYTF.